The 17 T cell receptor beta chains reported below all come from one sample, sequenced in a study of T cells in Graves' hyperthyroidism and ophthalmopathy. Amplification of TCR beta CDR3 regions was performed using RNA transcripts as template. Researchers ran a first-round RT-PCR on the TCR CDR3 using the HTBI primer set. TCRdb ran MiXCR on the multiplex PCR reads and lists one entry per CDR3 protein. Counted here are more than 300,000 distinct CDR3 sequences, around a sixth occurring once; the ten biggest clones make up 35% to 50%. The sample comprised blood. The source is a man between 18 and 35 years old with Graves' ophthalmopathy.

This sequence joins TRBV3-1 and TRBJ2-1; 14 positions agree with TRBD2. The V gene end was trimmed by 2 bases and the J gene end by 8 bases; junction bases not matched to a gene: 5. CDR3 size: 16 residues. Germline V CDR1 and CDR2: LGHDT, YNNKEL (reference sequence). DNA for the CDR3: TGTGCCAGCAGCCAATTGGGACTAGCGGGGGTCGATGAGCAGTTCTTC. Its translation is CASSQLGLAGVDEQFF.

The rearrangement uses TRBV5-8 and TRBJ2-1; a possible D gene is TRBD2 (6 bases). The CDR3 loop spans 16 amino acids. CDR1 and CDR2 (germline): SGHTS, YDEGEE. Deletions cut 0 bases from V and 5 bases from J, with 15 bases between. CDR3 loop: CASSLAYDGGDNEQFF. The CDR3 bases are TGTGCCAGCAGCTTGGCCTATGACGGGGGTGACAATGAGCAGTTCTTC.

The genes are TRBV19 and TRBJ2-7; D possibly uses TRBD1 or TRBD2 (5 bases each). The V gene lost 5 bases and the J gene lost 0 bases, with 11 bases spanning the gap. This CDR3 has 14 amino acids. Germline CDR1 and CDR2: LNHDA and SQIVND (reference sequence). CDR3 DNA sequence: TGTGCCAGTAGTCGGGACGGCAGCTCCTACGAGCAGTACTTC. Translating it yields CASSRDGSSYEQYF.

This clonotype was found many times. The V call is TRBV6-1, the J call TRBJ1-1; D not certain. The CDR3 has 14 amino acids. Germline CDR1 reads MNHNS; CDR2 reads SASEGT. The V gene lost 7 bases and the J gene lost 5 bases, with 17 bases spanning the gap. The CDR3, as DNA: TGTGCCAGCACAACTGGGTGGGGATTTACTGAAGCTTTCTTT. Amino acids: CASTTGWGFTEAFF.

This clonotype has only a few counts. V gene TRBV19 combines with J gene TRBJ1-5; D is uncertain. The CDR3 has 13 amino acids. Trimming removed 3 bases at V and 8 bases at J, with 11 bases between. CDR1 is LNHDA and CDR2 is SQIVND in the germline V gene (reference sequence). Here the CDR3 reads CASSMGGWEPQHF. The CDR3 nucleotides are TGTGCCAGTAGTATGGGAGGGTGGGAGCCCCAGCATTTT.

The chain recombines TRBV6-1 with TRBJ2-7, with 9 bases matching TRBD1. Per germline, CDR1 MNHNS and CDR2 SASEGT. The CDR3 covers 16 residues. Losses at the gene ends were 4 bases for V and 3 bases for J; bases not matched to a gene: 10. CDR3 DNA sequence: TGTGCCAGCAGTGCATCAACAGGGGGCATCTTCTACGAGCAGTACTTC. Amino acid sequence: CASSASTGGIFYEQYF.

The rearrangement uses TRBV6-1 and TRBJ1-5; possibly TRBD1 for D (5 bases). The CDR3 runs 15 residues. V lost 2 bases to trimming and J lost 2 bases, with 10 bases between them. CDR1 and CDR2 (germline): MNHNS, SASEGT. In nucleotides, the CDR3 is TGTGCCAGCAGTGAACTCGGGGGGGGCAATCAGCCCCAGCATTTT. Translating it yields CASSELGGGNQPQHF.

Ten or more counts support this clonotype. V gene TRBV12-3 or TRBV12-4 combines with J gene TRBJ2-1; no reliable D call. Deletions cut 8 bases from V and 0 bases from J, with 14 bases between. There are 15 residues in the CDR3. CDR3 sequence: CASRSGRSSYNEQFF. The CDR3 DNA is TGTGCCAGCCGCTCCGGGCGGAGCTCCTACAATGAGCAGTTCTTC.

As concerns this clonotype: A clone one base away is much larger, so this may be a read error. The CDR3: CASSLQGVYDYTF. CDR3 sequence (DNA): TGTGCCAGCAGCTTACAGGGTGTCTATGACTACACCTTC. J is TRBJ1-2 and V is TRBV5-6; D possibly corresponds to TRBD1 (6 bases). From germline, CDR1 is SGHDT and CDR2 YYEEEE. CDR3 length equals 13 residues.

This clonotype has at least ten counts. The chain carries TRBV27 and TRBJ2-1, with a weak D call TRBD1 (6 bases). The CDR3 runs to 15 residues. The V and J ends lost 5 bases and 7 bases respectively, with 18 bases between them. The V gene's germline CDR1 is MNHEY and CDR2 SMNVEV (reference sequence). CDR3 DNA: TGTGCCAGCAGTCCCGGGACATGGGGAAGTAATGAGCAGTTCTTC. As protein: CASSPGTWGSNEQFF.

Details on this clonotype: The junction shows a germline mismatch at one end, possibly a read error. The chain employs TRBV6-2 or TRBV6-3 and TRBJ2-5; TRBD1 matches at 10 bases. The germline V gene encodes CDR1 MNHEY and CDR2 SVGEGT. The CDR3 runs 17 residues. Written as DNA, the CDR3 is TGTGTCAGCACTAGATACCCGCCGGGACAGGGGAAAGAGACCCAGTACTTC. Protein: CVSTRYPPGQGKETQYF.

This clonotype appeared many times. V usage is TRBV5-1 and J usage is TRBJ2-3; 7 nucleotides line up with TRBD1. The CDR3 covers 14 residues. Trimming removed 4 bases from V and 4 bases from J; junction bases left unmatched: 6. Germline CDR1 SGHRS, CDR2 YFSETQ. The CDR3 coding sequence is TGCGCCAGCAGCCCCTCGACAGGGTCAGATACGCAGTATTTT. This gives the protein CASSPSTGSDTQYF.

At least ten counts were recorded for this clonotype. The chain couples TRBV10-3 to TRBJ2-1, with unresolved D. V gave up 0 bases and J gave up 3 bases, with 15 bases separating them. CDR1 is ENHRY, CDR2 SYGVKD, per germline. The CDR3 sequence is 17 residues long. The CDR3 reads CAISESVWNDDYNEQFF. Here the CDR3 DNA reads TGTGCCATCAGTGAGTCGGTTTGGAATGATGACTACAATGAGCAGTTCTTC.

This clonotype came up many times. The chain links TRBV12-3 or TRBV12-4 to TRBJ1-2; 7 bases match TRBD1. V shed 5 bases, J shed 4 bases, and the junction held 7 bases outside the gene matches. The CDR3 extends over 14 amino acids. CDR3 in DNA: TGTGCCAGCAGTGCCGGGGGACAGCTCTATGGCTACACCTTC. It translates to CASSAGGQLYGYTF.

This clonotype was seen repeatedly, ten times or more. The V call is TRBV6-2 or TRBV6-3, the J call TRBJ2-1, with no clear D. The V and J ends lost 5 bases and 7 bases respectively, with 12 bases between them. CDR3 length: 13 amino acids. Looked up from germline, CDR1 is MNHEY and CDR2 is SVGEGT. This CDR3 reads CASSPPLGNEQFF. CDR3 DNA sequence: TGTGCCAGCAGTCCCCCGCTAGGTAATGAGCAGTTCTTC.

In its sample, this clonotype was seen many times. The chain combines TRBV10-1 with TRBJ2-3, with 8 positions matching TRBD1. The V and J ends lost 4 bases and 4 bases, in that order; junction bases with no gene match: 4. Germline loops: CDR1 WNHNN, CDR2 SYGVQD (reference sequence). There are 14 residues in the CDR3. CDR3 coding DNA: TGCGCCAGCAGTGGAGGACAGGGAGCAGATACGCAGTATTTT. Amino acids: CASSGGQGADTQYF.

This clonotype was counted a few times. V usage is TRBV5-1 and J usage is TRBJ1-2; D unresolved. Trimming stripped 4 bases from V and 7 bases from J, with 17 bases between. The length of the CDR3 is 14 residues. Per the germline V gene, CDR1 is SGHRS and CDR2 is YFSETQ. CDR3 residues: CASSHNGVISGYTF. CDR3 coding DNA: TGCGCCAGCAGCCATAACGGGGTCATAAGTGGCTACACCTTC. Full variable domain (rest looked up from reference TRBV5-1 and TRBJ1-2): KAGVTQTPRYLIKTRGQQVTLSCSPISGHRSVSWYQQTPGQGLQFLFEYFSETQRNKGNFPGRFSGRQFSNSRSEMNVSTLELGDSALYLCASSHNGVISGYTFGSGTRLTVV.